The rows below give T cell receptor beta chains drawn from one sample of a study of human T cells and chemical hapten exposure. TCRdb reprocessed the RACE reads with MiXCR, giving one entry per CDR3 protein. In the table there are 90,000 to 120,000 distinct CDR3 sequences, approximately 9.9% of which are singletons. Here the sequenced sample was whole blood, taken in connection with sensitization to the hapten diphenylcyclopropenone (DPC). These receptor sequences come from a woman in her thirties or forties with alopecia areata. Some clones in this sample may be carry-over from other donors' samples. Both conserved end residues are part of each CDR3. D genes are given only for firm matches. Clone size, where shown, is once, few, many, or a class for clones that have expanded.

J gene: TRBJ1-2
clone size: many
D gene: .
V gene: TRBV4-3
CDR3 DNA: TGCGCCAGCAGGAGTATTGGGGTTAACTATGGCTACACCTTC
CDR3 protein: CASRSIGVNYGYTF

J gene: TRBJ2-1
clone size: .
D gene: .
V gene: TRBV5-6
CDR3 DNA: TGTGCCAGCAGCTTTGGCTCTGAGGCTACAGATGAGCAGTTCTTC
CDR3 protein: CASSFGSEATDEQFF

J gene: TRBJ1-1
clone size: many
D gene: .
V gene: TRBV15
CDR3 DNA: TGTGCCACCAGCAGGGATATGAACACTGAAGCTTTCTTT
CDR3 protein: CATSRDMNTEAFF

J gene: TRBJ2-3
clone size: few
D gene: .
V gene: TRBV7-2
CDR3 DNA: TGTGCCAGCAGCTCTTACGGGACACGGAGCACAGATACGCAGTATTTT
CDR3 protein: CASSSYGTRSTDTQYF

J gene: TRBJ1-1
clone size: many
D gene: .
V gene: TRBV14
CDR3 DNA: TGTGCCAGCAGCCAACCCCCCGGGACACCGAACACTGAAGCTTTCTTT
CDR3 protein: CASSQPPGTPNTEAFF

J gene: TRBJ2-7
clone size: many
D gene: .
V gene: TRBV28
CDR3 DNA: TGTGCCAGCAGTCCCGACGGACACTCCTCCTACGAGCAGTACTTC
CDR3 protein: CASSPDGHSSYEQYF

J gene: TRBJ2-2
clone size: few
D gene: TRBD2
V gene: TRBV20-1
CDR3 DNA: TGCAGTGCTAGCCACACTCCCCTCTTAGCGGGAACGAACACCGGGGAGCTGTTTTTT
CDR3 protein: CSASHTPLLAGTNTGELFF

J gene: TRBJ2-7
clone size: many
D gene: TRBD2
V gene: TRBV4-2
CDR3 DNA: TGTGCCAGCAGCCAAGATATTGCGGGAGCGGGCGAGCAGTACTTC
CDR3 protein: CASSQDIAGAGEQYF

J gene: TRBJ2-7
clone size: few
D gene: TRBD2
V gene: TRBV6-2/TRBV6-3
CDR3 DNA: TGTGCCAGCAGTTACAGACTAGCGGGAGTCGAGCAGTACTTC
CDR3 protein: CASSYRLAGVEQYF

J gene: TRBJ1-5
clone size: many
D gene: TRBD1
V gene: TRBV25-1
CDR3 DNA: TGTGCCAGCAACAGGGGTAATCAGCCCCAGCATTTT
CDR3 protein: CASNRGNQPQHF

J gene: TRBJ2-7
clone size: many
D gene: TRBD1
V gene: TRBV6-2/TRBV6-3
CDR3 DNA: TGTGCCAGCAGGCCCTGGACAGGGCAGCACGAGCAGTACTTC
CDR3 protein: CASRPWTGQHEQYF

J gene: TRBJ2-2
clone size: many
D gene: .
V gene: TRBV19
CDR3 DNA: TGTGCCAGTAATGGATGGCGGGACGGGCCCACCGGGGAGCTGTTTTTT
CDR3 protein: CASNGWRDGPTGELFF

J gene: TRBJ2-5
clone size: .
D gene: .
V gene: TRBV18
CDR3 DNA: TGTGCCAGCTCACCCGGGTCGAAAGAGACCCAGTACTTC
CDR3 protein: CASSPGSKETQYF

J gene: TRBJ2-7
clone size: .
D gene: TRBD2
V gene: TRBV5-6
CDR3 DNA: TGTGCCAGCAGCTTGAGAACGATAGCGGGCCTCTACGAGCAGTACTTC
CDR3 protein: CASSLRTIAGLYEQYF

J gene: TRBJ2-3
clone size: .
D gene: .
V gene: TRBV7-9
CDR3 DNA: TGTGCCAGCAGCTTGGTTAGGGCAGATACGCAGTATTTT
CDR3 protein: CASSLVRADTQYF

J gene: TRBJ2-3
clone size: many
D gene: TRBD2
V gene: TRBV29-1
CDR3 DNA: TGCAGCGTTTCTCTTGGGAGTAGCGGGAGTGTTTGGTATTTT
CDR3 protein: CSVSLGSSGSVWYF

J gene: TRBJ2-1
clone size: few
D gene: TRBD2
V gene: TRBV5-5
CDR3 DNA: TGTGCCAGCAGCTTGCTAGCGGGAGTGAGGAATGAGCAGTTCTTC
CDR3 protein: CASSLLAGVRNEQFF

J gene: TRBJ2-5
clone size: .
D gene: TRBD2
V gene: TRBV5-5
CDR3 DNA: TGTGCCAGCAGCCGTCGGAGCGGGGATCCGGAGACCCAGTACTTC
CDR3 protein: CASSRRSGDPETQYF

J gene: TRBJ2-1
clone size: .
D gene: .
V gene: TRBV5-5
CDR3 DNA: TGTGCCAGCAGCTTTCAGGGGTCCTACTACAATGAGCAGTTCTTC
CDR3 protein: CASSFQGSYYNEQFF

J gene: TRBJ1-3
clone size: .
D gene: .
V gene: TRBV18
CDR3 DNA: TGTGCCAGCTCCACAGGGAGGAATGGAAACACCATATATTTT
CDR3 protein: CASSTGRNGNTIYF

J gene: TRBJ1-1
clone size: .
D gene: TRBD1
V gene: TRBV27
CDR3 DNA: TGTGCCAGCAGTTTAGGACAGGGGAGACCTGAAGCTTTCTTT
CDR3 protein: CASSLGQGRPEAFF

J gene: TRBJ2-2
clone size: .
D gene: TRBD2
V gene: TRBV7-8
CDR3 DNA: TGTGCCAGCAGCGCCCTAGCGGGGGGGCGCGGGGAGCTGTTTTTT
CDR3 protein: CASSALAGGRGELFF

J gene: TRBJ2-1
clone size: many
D gene: TRBD2
V gene: TRBV12-3/TRBV12-4
CDR3 DNA: TGTGCCAGCAGTCTTGAAGCGGGAGTTACATATGAGCAGTTCTTC
CDR3 protein: CASSLEAGVTYEQFF

J gene: TRBJ2-2
clone size: .
D gene: .
V gene: TRBV2
CDR3 DNA: TGTGCCAGTCGGGTGACCGGGGAGCTGTTTTTT
CDR3 protein: CASRVTGELFF

J gene: TRBJ2-1
clone size: .
D gene: TRBD2
V gene: TRBV27
CDR3 DNA: TGTGCCAGCAGTTTATGGGGGGTGGGACTAGCGGATCGCTCGAGCTCCTACAATGAGCAGTTCTTC
CDR3 protein: CASSLWGVGLADRSSSYNEQFF

J gene: TRBJ1-1
clone size: .
D gene: .
V gene: TRBV6-1
CDR3 DNA: TGTGCCAGCAGTGAAGTTGTGGACACTGAAGCTTTCTTT
CDR3 protein: CASSEVVDTEAFF

J gene: TRBJ2-7
clone size: many
D gene: .
V gene: TRBV12-3/TRBV12-4
CDR3 DNA: TGTGCCAGCAGTCACAGGGATACCTACGAGCAGTACTTC
CDR3 protein: CASSHRDTYEQYF

J gene: TRBJ1-2
clone size: many
D gene: .
V gene: TRBV5-4
CDR3 DNA: TGTGCCAGCAGCTCTGACCCTAATGGCTACACCTTC
CDR3 protein: CASSSDPNGYTF

J gene: TRBJ2-3
clone size: .
D gene: .
V gene: TRBV19
CDR3 DNA: TGTGCCAGTAGTATTCGGGGGGCAGGCTACACAGATACGCAGTATTTT
CDR3 protein: CASSIRGAGYTDTQYF

J gene: TRBJ2-5
clone size: few
D gene: .
V gene: TRBV9
CDR3 DNA: TGTGCCAGCAACCCAAGAGGGGGAGGCCAAGAGACCCAGTACTTC
CDR3 protein: CASNPRGGGQETQYF

J gene: TRBJ2-2
clone size: many
D gene: .
V gene: TRBV12-3/TRBV12-4
CDR3 DNA: TGTGCCAGCAGTTTAGTGGCACGGGGGCTGTTTTTT
CDR3 protein: CASSLVARGLFF

J gene: TRBJ2-3
clone size: .
D gene: TRBD1
V gene: TRBV24-1
CDR3 DNA: TGTGCCACCAGTGATACCGGGACAGCCAGCACAGATACGCAGTATTTT
CDR3 protein: CATSDTGTASTDTQYF

J gene: TRBJ1-2
clone size: many
D gene: TRBD1
V gene: TRBV6-6
CDR3 DNA: TGTGCCAGCAGCCGGGACAGCGTACTCTTCGGCTACACCTTC
CDR3 protein: CASSRDSVLFGYTF